This T cell receptor beta chain was retrieved from a study of T-cell reconstitution after alpha-beta-depleted transplantation in children. Study-wide points: T-cell counts and diversity at one year following transplant were attributed mainly to newly produced T cells. The study traced high day-60 TCRbeta diversity in some patients to surviving recipient T cells and thymic progenitors. Several hundred expanded graft clones reportedly supplied alpha-beta T cells about two months after transplant.

This clonotype has only a few counts. What it recognizes is unknown. The J segment lost 4 bases and the V segment lost 1 base, leaving 7 bases of the junction unmatched. Germline V gene lookup returns CDR1 DFQATT and CDR2 SNEGSKA (reference sequence). This CDR3 is built from 14 residues. Preparation of the TCRbeta library used unique molecular identifiers. TCRdb itself ran the PCR reads through MiXCR, one entry per CDR3 protein. The data contain roughly 98,000 distinct CDR3 sequences, 15% to 18% of them singletons. Sequenced here: PBMCs, mostly from graft donor cells, sampled 180 days after TCRalphabeta/CD19-depleted stem cell transplant. V and J are TRBV20-1 and TRBJ2-7, with TRBD1 matching over 7 bases. The sequence was collected from a male patient between 2 and 10 years old who had a stem cell transplant for acute lymphoblastic leukemia, so the T cells may come from the graft donor. The CDR3 reads CSARAPGQLYEQYF. The CDR3 nucleotides are TGCAGTGCTAGAGCTCCGGGACAGCTATACGAGCAGTACTTC.